One sample yielded the 18 T cell receptor beta chains listed below, sequenced in a study of CD8+ T cells in alopecia areata. Treatment here: oral pan-JAK inhibitor, 5-10 mg twice daily. As the sequencing template, cDNA was produced by extracting RNA and reverse transcribing it. Clones were sequenced by immunoSEQ multiplex PCR, and TCRdb holds only the in-frame ones, with some missing. The repertoire holds approximately 280,000 clones, about three fifths seen once, with less than 2% in the top ten. This specimen was CD4+ T cells sorted from blood, taken at week 24, from a patient treated with tofacitinib. The receptors here all came from a human donor with alopecia areata.

In DNA form, the CDR3 reads TGTGCCTGGAAAGGGTCGCCCTCGGGAGGCAATCAGCCCCAGCATTTT. Translating gives CAWKGSPSGGNQPQHF. The V and J genes are TRBV30 and TRBJ1-5; D ambiguous. This CDR3 contains 16 residues. V was cut by 4 bases and J by 2 bases, with 18 bases left in between. CDR1 and CDR2 from the germline V gene are GTSNPN and SVGIG (reference sequence).

The V call is TRBV27, the J call TRBJ2-5; D might be TRBD2 (6 bases). Deletions cut 2 bases from V and 1 base from J, with 17 bases between. The germline CDR1 and CDR2 sequences are MNHEY and SMNVEV (reference sequence). There are 17 residues in the CDR3. In DNA form, the CDR3 reads TGTGCCAGCAGTTTACGGAGGGGCCCGGCACCCCAAGAGACCCAGTACTTC. Translated, it gives CASSLRRGPAPQETQYF.

This clone came up a few times. This specimen includes other DNA sequences encoding the same CDR3. This chain uses TRBV5-1 with TRBJ1-1; D may be TRBD1 (5 bases). The CDR3 covers 14 residues. V gave up 4 bases and J gave up 0 bases, with 10 bases separating them. Germline V CDR1 and CDR2: SGHRS, YFSETQ. Here the CDR3 DNA reads TGCGCCAGCAGCGACCAGGGCATGAACACTGAAGCTTTCTTT. Translating gives CASSDQGMNTEAFF.

This clone occurred many times. The genes are TRBV7-2 and TRBJ2-7; D may correspond to TRBD1 or TRBD2 (7 bases each). Germline values: CDR1 SGHTA, CDR2 FQGNSA. The V end lost 3 bases, the J end lost 2 bases, and 14 bases lay between the germline ends. The CDR3 consists of 15 residues. The CDR3 region is CASSFRQGGAYEQYF. CDR3 bases: TGTGCCAGCAGCTTCCGACAGGGAGGGGCCTACGAGCAGTACTTC.

This clone was seen a handful of times. The gene calls are TRBV30 and TRBJ2-7; 7 positions agree with TRBD1. V dropped 4 bases and J dropped 3; count of bases not matched to a gene: 9. There are 14 residues in the CDR3. CDR1 and CDR2 from the germline V gene are GTSNPN and SVGIG (reference sequence). The CDR3 reads CAWNLRDRDYEQYF. The CDR3 DNA sequence: TGTGCCTGGAATTTGAGGGACAGAGACTACGAGCAGTACTTC.

The chain links TRBV5-1 to TRBJ2-5; a weak D match, TRBD1 (6 bases). Deletions cut 1 base from V and 1 base from J, with 11 bases between. CDR1 is SGHRS, CDR2 YFSETQ, per germline. The CDR3 extends over 15 amino acids. The CDR3 DNA reads as TGCGCCAGCAGCTTGCTAGGGGGTGCCCAAGAGACCCAGTACTTC. Its translation is CASSLLGGAQETQYF.

The chain combines TRBV5-6 with TRBJ1-2; D perhaps matches TRBD1 (6 bases). CDR1 is SGHDT, CDR2 YYEEEE, per germline. CDR3 length equals 13 residues. With 0 bases removed from V and 6 bases from J, the gap between germline ends came to 9 bases. The CDR3, as DNA: TGTGCCAGCAGCTTGGTTCAGGGGAATGGCTACACCTTC. Translating it yields CASSLVQGNGYTF.

The chain combines TRBV7-9 with TRBJ1-6; D unresolved. The CDR3 has 16 amino acids. The germline V gene has CDR1 SEHNR and CDR2 FQNEAQ (reference sequence). Trimming took 2 bases from V and 0 from J, leaving 8 bases between them. In nucleotides, the CDR3 is TGTGCCAGCAGCTTACGACAAAGCTCCTATAATTCACCCCTCCACTTT. Protein sequence: CASSLRQSSYNSPLHF.

The V gene is TRBV2, the J gene TRBJ1-5; D unresolved. Between the trimmed V and J ends, which lost 4 bases and 5 bases, there was a span of 9 bases. The CDR3 loop spans 13 amino acids. Germline V gene lookup returns CDR1 SNHLY and CDR2 FYNNEI. CDR3 loop: CASSAMYYQPQHF. In DNA, the CDR3 is TGTGCCAGCAGTGCCATGTACTATCAGCCCCAGCATTTT.

This clone was counted only a few times. The chain is built from TRBV29-1 and TRBJ2-5; 12 nucleotides line up with TRBD2. This CDR3 is built from 14 residues. Germline loops: CDR1 SQVTM, CDR2 ANQGSEA. V lost 4 bases, J lost 4 bases, and 4 bases stayed unmatched. CDR3 nucleotides: TGCAGCGTTGGGGCTAGCGGGGGGGCAGAGACCCAGTACTTC. It is translated as CSVGASGGAETQYF. The whole variable domain, filled in from reference TRBV29-1 and TRBJ2-5, reads SAVISQKPSRDICQRGTSLTIQCQVDSQVTMMFWYRQQPGQSLTLIATANQGSEATYESGFVIDKFPISRPNLTFSTLTVSNMSPEDSSIYLCSVGASGGAETQYFGPGTRLLVL.

The chain joins TRBV29-1 to TRBJ2-1; weak D call: TRBD2 (5 bases). The CDR3 has 11 amino acids. V lost 7 bases to trimming and J lost 6 bases, with 10 bases between them. Germline V gene lookup returns CDR1 SQVTM and CDR2 ANQGSEA. DNA for the CDR3: TGCAGCGCGAGGGATCTCAATGAGCAGTTCTTC. It specifies CSARDLNEQFF.

J is TRBJ1-5 and V is TRBV4-1; D remains ambiguous. This CDR3 is built from 13 residues. The germline V gene encodes CDR1 MGHRA and CDR2 YSYEKL. V was pared by 4 bases and J by 7 bases, with 11 bases between. CDR3 sequence (DNA): TGCGCCAGCAGCCTGCGGAAGGAGCAGCCCCAGCATTTT. It translates to CASSLRKEQPQHF.

This chain joins TRBV11-2 and TRBJ2-3; TRBD2 agrees at 11 bases. Germline lookup yields CDR1 SGHAT and CDR2 FQNNGV. Germline trimming cut 7 bases from V and 6 bases from J; bases unmatched to any gene: 12. This CDR3 is 16 amino acids long. The chain's CDR3 is CASIQGASGGPDTQYF. The CDR3 region has the DNA TGTGCCAGCATCCAAGGGGCTAGCGGGGGGCCTGATACGCAGTATTTT.

The V and J genes are TRBV6-5 and TRBJ2-1; D not certain. In germline, CDR1 is MNHEY, CDR2 SVGAGI. This CDR3 comprises 14 residues. The ends were cut back, 0 bases at V and 4 bases at J, with 7 bases in the middle. DNA of the CDR3: TGTGCCAGCAGTTACTCCCCAGATTACAATGAGCAGTTCTTC. Encoded protein: CASSYSPDYNEQFF.

The chain combines TRBV6-1 with TRBJ2-1; 8 nucleotides match TRBD2. V lost 5 bases, J lost 5 bases, and 2 bases stayed unmatched. The CDR3 runs 13 residues. Germline CDR1 MNHNS, CDR2 SASEGT. The CDR3 loop is CASSPGGDNEQFF. The CDR3 DNA is TGTGCCAGCAGTCCCGGGGGGGACAATGAGCAGTTCTTC.

V gene TRBV7-9 combines with J gene TRBJ2-2; 9 bases align to TRBD1. V trimming: 5 bases; J trimming: 6 bases; junction bases outside the gene matches: 10. The germline CDR1 and CDR2 sequences are SEHNR and FQNEAQ (reference sequence). This CDR3 is built from 16 residues. Written as DNA, the CDR3 is TGTGCCAGCAGCCCGGACCCGGGACAGGGTCCCGGGGAGCTGTTTTTT. Its translation is CASSPDPGQGPGELFF.

V gene TRBV7-2 combines with J gene TRBJ1-1; 8 bases agree with TRBD1. The CDR3 has 14 residues. Germline V CDR1 and CDR2: SGHTA, FQGNSA. The trim removed 1 base at V and 4 bases at J, leaving 2 bases unmatched. DNA for the CDR3: TGTGCCAGCAGCTTAGTTGGACAGGGCACTGAAGCTTTCTTT. It encodes CASSLVGQGTEAFF.

This clone was found a few times. The chain couples TRBV2 to TRBJ1-6; TRBD1 agrees at 9 bases. Germline V gene lookup returns CDR1 SNHLY and CDR2 FYNNEI. V lost 10 bases, J lost 3 bases, and 1 base stayed unmatched. CDR3 length: 13 residues. CDR3 sequence: CATGQGYNSPLHF. The CDR3 region has the DNA TGTGCCACGGGACAGGGCTATAATTCACCCCTCCACTTT. The full variable domain, completed using reference TRBV2 and TRBJ1-6, is EPEVTQTPSHQVTQMGQEVILRCVPISNHLYFYWYRQILGQKVEFLVSFYNNEISEKSEIFDDQFSVERPDGSNFTLKIRSTKLEDSAMYFCATGQGYNSPLHFGNGTRLTVT.